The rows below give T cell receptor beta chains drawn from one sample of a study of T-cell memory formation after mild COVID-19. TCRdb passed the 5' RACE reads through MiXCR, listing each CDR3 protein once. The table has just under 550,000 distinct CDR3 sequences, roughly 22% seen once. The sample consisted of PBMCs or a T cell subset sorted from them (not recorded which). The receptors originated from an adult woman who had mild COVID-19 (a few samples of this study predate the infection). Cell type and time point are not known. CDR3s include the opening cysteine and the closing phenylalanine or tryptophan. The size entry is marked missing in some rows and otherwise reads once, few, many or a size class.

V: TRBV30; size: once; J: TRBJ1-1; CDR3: CAWRRRNTEAFF
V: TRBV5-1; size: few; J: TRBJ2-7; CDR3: CASSPWDRSSYEQYF
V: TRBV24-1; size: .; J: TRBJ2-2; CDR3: CATTGRANTGELFF
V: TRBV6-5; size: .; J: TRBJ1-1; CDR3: CASTRTGTEAFF
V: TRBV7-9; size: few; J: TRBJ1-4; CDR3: CASSQSTSNEKLFF
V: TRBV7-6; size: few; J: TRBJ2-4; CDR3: CASSLSTRTAKNIQYF
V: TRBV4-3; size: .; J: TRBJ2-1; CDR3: CASSQALVREGRNEQFF
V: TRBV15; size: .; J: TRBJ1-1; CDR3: CATSNPIVPSRAFF
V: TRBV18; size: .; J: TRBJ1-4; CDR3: CASSRDTYLTLNEKLFF
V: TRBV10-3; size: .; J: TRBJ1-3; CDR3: CAISDLIWTETSSGNTIYF
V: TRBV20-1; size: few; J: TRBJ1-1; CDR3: CSARGIPLFTEAFF
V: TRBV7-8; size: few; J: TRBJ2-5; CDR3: CASSLGQGRTQYF
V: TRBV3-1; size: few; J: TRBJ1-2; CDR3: CASSQARNGYTF
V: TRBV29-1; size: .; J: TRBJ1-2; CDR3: CSVETGINGYTF
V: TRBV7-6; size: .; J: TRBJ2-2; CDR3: CASSPLLGLATNTGELFF
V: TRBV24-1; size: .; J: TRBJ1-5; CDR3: CATGGGGGYQPQHF
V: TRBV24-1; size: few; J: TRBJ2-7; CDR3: CATSGGRTYEQYF
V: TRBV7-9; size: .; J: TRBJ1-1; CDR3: CASSPGISQGTEAFF
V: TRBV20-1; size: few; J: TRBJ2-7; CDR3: CSARELVTGPSYEQYF
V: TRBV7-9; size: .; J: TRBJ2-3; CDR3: CASSSTSQVPTDTQYF
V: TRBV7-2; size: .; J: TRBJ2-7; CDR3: CASSSQAGTYEQYF
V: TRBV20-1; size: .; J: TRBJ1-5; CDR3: CSARPDSSNQPQHF
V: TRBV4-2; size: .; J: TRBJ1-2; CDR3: CASSQSTNYGYTF
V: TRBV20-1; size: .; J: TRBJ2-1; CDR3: CSAITVNEQFF
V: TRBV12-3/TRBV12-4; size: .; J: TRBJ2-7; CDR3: CASTPGPGRSYEQYF
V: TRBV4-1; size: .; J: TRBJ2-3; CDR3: CASRPIAGGADTQYF
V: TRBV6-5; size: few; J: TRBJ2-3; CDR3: CASSYGYGDTQYF
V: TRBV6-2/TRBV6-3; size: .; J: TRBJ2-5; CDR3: CASHDGIGGWGETQYF
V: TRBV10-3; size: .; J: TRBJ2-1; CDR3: CAISEAGGRRQFF
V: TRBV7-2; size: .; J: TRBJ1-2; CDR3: CASSLGTGGHGYTF
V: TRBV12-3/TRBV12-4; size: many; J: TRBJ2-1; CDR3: CASSSRLAGPPNEQFF
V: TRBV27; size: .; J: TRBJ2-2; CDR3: CASIPRGGGANTGELFF
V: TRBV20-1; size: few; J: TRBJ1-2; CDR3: CSARDKGGWYGYTF
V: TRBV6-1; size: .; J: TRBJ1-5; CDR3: CASREYGPQHF
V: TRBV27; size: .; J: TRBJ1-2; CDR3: CASSFQGLMGGYTF
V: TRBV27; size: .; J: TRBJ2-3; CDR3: CASSLWPTSGGAPDTQYF
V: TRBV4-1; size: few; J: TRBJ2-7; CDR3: CASSQDRWDSYEQYF
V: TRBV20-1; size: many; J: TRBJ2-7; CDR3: CSARDRNGSSYEQYF